Listed below are T cell receptor beta chains from one sample, sequenced in a study of T-cell reconstitution after alpha-beta-depleted transplantation in children. TCRdb reprocessed the PCR reads via MiXCR and lists one record per CDR3 protein. The table lists about 200,000 distinct CDR3 sequences, roughly 15% of them singletons. Material: PBMCs from the stem cell graft donor, obtained from the stem cell graft. Receptor source: a human donor who donated a stem cell graft to a child with acute lymphoblastic leukemia. Each CDR3 is given with its conserved first and last residue. A D gene is named only where the DNA matches it firmly. Some rows have no size entry. The others give once, few or many, or a class for an expanded clone.

NA	TRBV20-1	TRBJ1-1	many	TGCAGTGCTTGCCACAGCCCGAACACTGAAGCTTTCTTT	CSACHSPNTEAFF
TRBD2	TRBV12-3/TRBV12-4	TRBJ2-1	NA	TGTGCCAGCAGTTTAGAAGCGGGAGTTGATAATGAGCAGTTCTTC	CASSLEAGVDNEQFF
TRBD2	TRBV6-1	TRBJ2-1	many	TGTGCCAGCAGTGAGAGGGGACTAGCGGGAGGCATTCGGGGTAATGAGCAGTTCTTC	CASSERGLAGGIRGNEQFF
NA	TRBV20-1	TRBJ1-2	many	TGCAGTGCTTATACCGGGACGGCATATGGCTACACCTTC	CSAYTGTAYGYTF
TRBD2	TRBV6-2/TRBV6-3	TRBJ2-5	many	TGTGCCAGCAGTCCTTTGACTAGCGGATACCAAGAGACCCAGTACTTC	CASSPLTSGYQETQYF
NA	TRBV7-2	TRBJ2-2	NA	TGTGCCAGCAGCTTTATGAGTTGGGGCGGGGAGCTGTTTTTT	CASSFMSWGGELFF
TRBD1	TRBV10-3	TRBJ2-3	many	TGTGCCATCAGTGTTACAGGGGGCGCAGGGGATACGCAGTATTTT	CAISVTGGAGDTQYF
TRBD2	TRBV6-2/TRBV6-3	TRBJ2-7	NA	TGTGCCAGCAGATTCCGGACTAGCGGGACCTACGAGCAGTACTTC	CASRFRTSGTYEQYF
NA	TRBV6-5	TRBJ2-3	many	TGTGCCAGCAGTTACGAGAACCGGGTCACAGATACGCAGTATTTT	CASSYENRVTDTQYF
NA	TRBV18	TRBJ2-5	many	TGTGCCAGCTCACCGGCGGACAGACAAGAGACCCAGTACTTC	CASSPADRQETQYF
TRBD2	TRBV29-1	TRBJ2-1	NA	TGCAGCGTTGTGACTAGCGGGACGAGTGAGCAGTTCTTC	CSVVTSGTSEQFF
TRBD2	TRBV11-2	TRBJ2-7	many	TGTGCCAGCAGCTTTAGCGGGAGTGTCAACGAGCAGTACTTC	CASSFSGSVNEQYF
NA	TRBV10-3	TRBJ2-7	many	TGTGCCATCAGTGAGACAGGTATACGATATGGGTACGAGCAGTACTTC	CAISETGIRYGYEQYF
NA	TRBV5-1	TRBJ1-4	few	TGCGCCAGCAGCTTGGGTGGAGACCCGGGTGGTGAAAAACTGTTTTTT	CASSLGGDPGGEKLFF
NA	TRBV5-6	TRBJ2-7	many	TGTGCCAGCAGCCCATCAGTTCGTTCGGTTTTTGGCATCTACGAGCAGTACTTC	CASSPSVRSVFGIYEQYF
NA	TRBV12-3/TRBV12-4	TRBJ2-7	many	TGTGCCAGCAGTTGGGGACTGTTCTACGAGCAGTACTTC	CASSWGLFYEQYF
NA	TRBV5-1	TRBJ1-2	few	TGCGCCAGCAGCCCAGGAGCGGGACTGATAAACTATGGCTACACCTTC	CASSPGAGLINYGYTF
NA	TRBV7-8	TRBJ1-4	many	TGTGCCAGTACACCCGCGGGGGGAGCCTTGCCGGCTAATGAAAAACTGTTTTTT	CASTPAGGALPANEKLFF
NA	TRBV5-1	TRBJ2-4	many	TGCGCCAGCAGCTTAGGAGTAGCCAAAAACATTCAGTACTTC	CASSLGVAKNIQYF
NA	TRBV4-2	TRBJ2-1	many	TGTGCCAGCAGCCAAGAAACCTCAGGGGCCAGGAATGAGCAGTTCTTC	CASSQETSGARNEQFF
TRBD1	TRBV10-3	TRBJ2-1	many	TGTGCCATCAGTGCGGACAGGGGCACCTACAATGAGCAGTTCTTC	CAISADRGTYNEQFF
TRBD1	TRBV29-1	TRBJ2-3	many	TGCAGCGTTGAAGAGAGCCAGGGGGTAGCGCAGTATTTT	CSVEESQGVAQYF
TRBD2	TRBV27	TRBJ2-1	few	TGTGCCAGCAGTTTAAGTCCGACTAGCGGGAGCAATGAGCAGTTCTTC	CASSLSPTSGSNEQFF
NA	TRBV25-1	TRBJ2-3	NA	TGTGCCAGCAGTGTGGAAAATACGCAGTATTTT	CASSVENTQYF
NA	TRBV19	TRBJ2-5	NA	TGTGCCAGTAGTATAGCGGGAGCAGTCGTCGAGACCCAGTACTTC	CASSIAGAVVETQYF
TRBD2	TRBV11-3	TRBJ2-4	few	TGTGCCAGCACCTCCCGCCGACTAGCTACCGAAAGGGACATTCAGTACTTC	CASTSRRLATERDIQYF
TRBD2	TRBV20-1	TRBJ2-7	many	TGCAGTGCTAGAGATCTAGCGGGAGGGCCGGAAGAGCAGTACTTC	CSARDLAGGPEEQYF
NA	TRBV7-9	TRBJ1-1	NA	TGTGCCAGCAGCTTACCTGGACAGATGAACACTGAAGCTTTCTTT	CASSLPGQMNTEAFF
TRBD2	TRBV4-2	TRBJ2-5	few	TGTGCCAGCAGCCAAGCCCGACTAGCGTCAGAGACCCAGTACTTC	CASSQARLASETQYF
NA	TRBV20-1	TRBJ2-1	few	TGCAGTGCTAGAGATGGGGCTAGGTCAGTTATTGATGAGCAGTTCTTC	CSARDGARSVIDEQFF
TRBD2	TRBV5-1	TRBJ2-3	many	TGCGCCAGCAGCCCTGGGGGTAGCGGGACAGATACGCAGTATTTT	CASSPGGSGTDTQYF
NA	TRBV20-1	TRBJ2-7	NA	TGCAGTGCTAGAGATCATGGCGGGGACCTCTACGAGCAGTACTTC	CSARDHGGDLYEQYF
NA	TRBV10-3	TRBJ1-6	many	TGTGCCATCAGTGAGTCTACAGCTTATAATTCACCCCTCCACTTT	CAISESTAYNSPLHF
NA	TRBV29-1	TRBJ1-3	many	TGCAGCGTTGAAGTTGGGTCCCGAAACACCATATATTTT	CSVEVGSRNTIYF
TRBD2	TRBV28	TRBJ2-3	many	TGTGCCAGCACCAAGGCGGGGGTAGATACGCAGTATTTT	CASTKAGVDTQYF
NA	TRBV7-2	TRBJ2-7	NA	TGTGCCAGCAGCTTAGCGGGGTCCCAAGGATACGAGCAGTACTTC	CASSLAGSQGYEQYF
TRBD1	TRBV18	TRBJ1-4	NA	TGTGCCAGCTCACCTAGAATGACGGGACAGTCCACTAATGAAAAACTGTTTTTT	CASSPRMTGQSTNEKLFF
TRBD2	TRBV20-1	TRBJ2-5	NA	TGCAGTGCTAGAGATCGGACTAGCGGGCAAGAGACCCAGTACTTC	CSARDRTSGQETQYF
NA	TRBV11-3	TRBJ2-1	few	TGTGCCAGCAGCCTCCGAGGTGGGAGAACCCCTGAGCAGTTCTTC	CASSLRGGRTPEQFF
TRBD2	TRBV5-5	TRBJ2-2	many	TGTGCCACCAGAGCGACAACTAGCGTTAACACCGGGGAGCTGTTTTTT	CATRATTSVNTGELFF
TRBD1	TRBV20-1	TRBJ1-1	many	TGCAGTGCTAGACGCCAGGGACAGTTGAACACTGAAGCTTTCTTT	CSARRQGQLNTEAFF
TRBD2	TRBV30	TRBJ2-1	many	TGTGCCTGGAGAGAACAAACGGGACTAGCTAGGATTGAGCAGTTCTTC	CAWREQTGLARIEQFF
NA	TRBV28	TRBJ2-7	many	TGTGCCAGCAGCTACCCCTCCGAGCAGTACTTC	CASSYPSEQYF
TRBD2	TRBV5-6	TRBJ2-5	many	TGTGCCAGCAGAGGCGTATCTAGCGGCGAAGAGACCCAGTACTTC	CASRGVSSGEETQYF
TRBD2	TRBV20-1	TRBJ2-7	many	TGCAGTGCTGCCCTAGCGGTGAGTCCCTCCTACGAGCAGTACTTC	CSAALAVSPSYEQYF